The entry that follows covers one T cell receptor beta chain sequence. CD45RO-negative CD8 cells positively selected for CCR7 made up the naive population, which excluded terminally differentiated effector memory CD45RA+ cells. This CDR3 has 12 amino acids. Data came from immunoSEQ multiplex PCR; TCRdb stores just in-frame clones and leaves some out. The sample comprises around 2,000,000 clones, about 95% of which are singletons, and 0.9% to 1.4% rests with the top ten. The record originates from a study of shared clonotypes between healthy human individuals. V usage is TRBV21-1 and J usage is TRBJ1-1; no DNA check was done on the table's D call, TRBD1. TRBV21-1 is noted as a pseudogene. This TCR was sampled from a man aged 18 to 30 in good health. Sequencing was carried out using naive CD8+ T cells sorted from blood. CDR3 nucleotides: TGTGCCAGCAGACAAGAGAACACTGAAGCTTTCTTT. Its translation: CASRQENTEAFF.